One and the same sample provided the 25 T cell receptor beta chains below, sequenced in a study of tumor-infiltrating lymphocytes in primary liver carcinoma. TCR beta cDNA was made from 500 ng total RNA with a constant-region primer. For TCR beta, libraries were produced by three nested multiplex PCR rounds using slightly modified ARM-PCR. Running about 11 cycles apiece, the first two PCR rounds relied on TRBV1-TRBV30 forward primers together with a C-beta reverse primer. One entry per CDR3 protein, called by TCRdb with MiXCR from the multiplex PCR reads. Among 310,000 or so distinct CDR3 sequences, more than 55% were seen once, and the ten largest hold about a sixth. Unsorted whole blood yielded blood RNA, and germline DNA was extracted as well. The sequenced material came from peripheral blood. The receptors stem from a woman in her twenties or thirties with primary liver carcinoma and hepatitis B virus infection.

About this clonotype: A clone one base away is much larger, so this may be a read error. This likely comes from a read error, as the CDR3 has no conserved phenylalanine or tryptophan at its end. The rearrangement links TRBV29-1 to TRBJ2-4; D gene uncertain. Germline V gives CDR1 SQVTM, CDR2 ANQGSEA. With 6 bases removed from V and 0 bases from J, the gap between germline ends came to 12 bases. The CDR3 has 14 residues. The CDR3 DNA reads TGCAGCGTGGGCGTGGGGTTAGCCAAAAACATTCAGTACTTA. It yields the protein CSVGVGLAKNIQYL.

This clonotype was observed at least ten times. The chain combines TRBV6-5 with TRBJ2-7, with D possibly TRBD1 on 5 matching bases. This CDR3 has 14 residues. Germline V lookup: CDR1 MNHEY, CDR2 SVGAGI. The ends were cut back, 3 bases at V and 4 bases at J, with 13 bases in the middle. The CDR3 region has the DNA TGTGCCAGCAGTTATGGACGAAGGGGTTACGAGCAGTACTTC. Its protein product is CASSYGRRGYEQYF.

The V call is TRBV29-1, the J call TRBJ1-1; TRBD1 agrees at 7 bases. The germline V gene has CDR1 SQVTM and CDR2 ANQGSEA. The CDR3 runs to 11 residues. The DNA of the CDR3 is TGCGACGTTAACAGGGGAGGCAGAGCTTTCTTT. As protein: CDVNRGGRAFF. The full variable domain, rest sourced from reference TRBV29-1 and TRBJ1-1, is SAVISQKPSRDICQRGTSLTIQCQVDSQVTMMFWYRQQPGQSLTLIATANQGSEATYESGFVIDKFPISRPNLTFSTLTVSNMSPEDSSIYLCDVNRGGRAFFGQGTRLTVV.

This clonotype was observed a few times. This chain links TRBV5-1 with TRBJ1-4; 10 positions match TRBD1. Trimming at V came to 5 bases and at J to 7 bases, leaving 8 bases not matched to a gene. CDR1 is SGHRS, CDR2 YFSETQ, per germline. The CDR3 length is 15 residues. DNA for the CDR3: TGCGCCAGCAGTACGGGACAGGGGCGGATTGAAAAACTGTTTTTT. This codes for CASSTGQGRIEKLFF. The whole variable domain, filled in from reference TRBV5-1 and TRBJ1-4, reads KAGVTQTPRYLIKTRGQQVTLSCSPISGHRSVSWYQQTPGQGLQFLFEYFSETQRNKGNFPGRFSGRQFSNSRSEMNVSTLELGDSALYLCASSTGQGRIEKLFFGSGTQLSVL.

The V call is TRBV4-2, the J call TRBJ2-5, with 8 bases identical to TRBD2. The CDR3 sequence is 18 residues long. The germline V gene encodes CDR1 LGHNA and CDR2 YNFKEQ. The V segment lost 4 bases and the J segment 3 bases; nucleotides outside the gene matches: 16. CDR3 residues: CASSPSGLVGGPEETQYF. Here the CDR3 DNA reads TGTGCCAGCAGCCCTTCGGGACTAGTGGGAGGCCCGGAAGAGACCCAGTACTTC.

The CDR3 DNA is TGTGCTAGTGGTTTGTCCCGACTAGCGGGAGTAGACATTGAGCAGTTCTTC. This codes for CASGLSRLAGVDIEQFF. The chain carries TRBV12-5 and TRBJ2-1; 12 nucleotides agree with TRBD2. CDR3 length equals 17 residues. After removal of 2 bases from V and 9 bases from J, the junction contained 11 bases not matched to a gene. Germline CDR1 reads LGHNT; CDR2 reads FRNRAP.

This CDR3 reads CANIPTPGQMNTEAFF. CDR3 coding DNA: TGTGCCAACATCCCTACCCCCGGACAGATGAACACTGAAGCTTTCTTT. V and J are TRBV7-9 and TRBJ1-1; D possibly corresponds to TRBD1 (6 bases). This CDR3 spans 16 amino acids. The V end lost 10 bases, the J end lost 0 bases, and 21 bases lay between the germline ends. Germline V CDR1 and CDR2: SEHNR, FQNEAQ (reference sequence).

On this clonotype itself: The conserved closing phenylalanine or tryptophan is absent in this CDR3, likely reflecting a read error. V and J are TRBV6-1 and TRBJ2-6; the D gene is possibly TRBD1 (5 bases). V lost 8 bases, J lost 0 bases, and 11 bases lay in between. Germline assignment: CDR1 MNHNS and CDR2 SASEGT. The length of the CDR3 is 15 residues. The CDR3 bases are TGTGCCAGCTGCAGGGCCTCCTCTGGGGCCAACGTCCTGACTTTA. Encoded protein: CASCRASSGANVLTL.

Only a few counts were recorded for this clonotype. This rearrangement joins TRBV4-1 to TRBJ1-2, with 7 bases aligning to TRBD1. J gave up 4 bases and V 3 bases, and 8 bases lay outside the gene matches. This CDR3 comprises 15 residues. CDR1 is MGHRA and CDR2 is YSYEKL in the germline V gene. CDR3 in DNA: TGCGCCAGCAGCCAGGCTAGACAGGGAGGCTATGGCTACACCTTC. This encodes CASSQARQGGYGYTF.

This sequence joins TRBV6-1 and TRBJ2-1; D is perhaps TRBD2 (6 bases). Germline V CDR1 and CDR2: MNHNS, SASEGT. With 8 bases removed from V and 14 bases from J, the gap between germline ends came to 22 bases. The CDR3 spans 13 residues. For the CDR3, the DNA is TGTGCCAGCGGGTTTAGCGAGAGTGGAGGGGAGTTCTTC. Translating gives CASGFSESGGEFF.

The V call is TRBV19, the J call TRBJ1-2, with TRBD1 as a possible D gene (6 bases). The CDR3 sequence is 14 residues long. CDR1 LNHDA and CDR2 SQIVND come from the germline V gene (reference sequence). With 10 bases removed from V and 6 bases from J, the gap between germline ends came to 21 bases. CDR3 sequence (DNA): TGTGCCACCCTCGACCGGTACAGGGCCCATGGCTACACCTTC. This gives the protein CATLDRYRAHGYTF.

V and J are TRBV29-1 and TRBJ2-7; the match to TRBD1 covers 8 bases. The length of the CDR3 is 12 residues. J was trimmed by 8 bases and V by 6 bases; bases with no gene match: 9. Germline CDR1 and CDR2: SQVTM and ANQGSEA. CDR3 region: CSVGQGRDKQYF. CDR3 bases: TGCAGCGTCGGACAGGGCCGAGACAAGCAGTACTTC.

In its sample, this clonotype was seen once. The CDR3 does not close with the conserved phenylalanine or tryptophan, likely indicating a read error. The chain carries TRBV5-5 and TRBJ2-2; D may be TRBD1 or TRBD2 (5 bases each). V was pared by 1 base and J by 4 bases, with 11 bases between. CDR3 length: 15 residues. Germline CDR1 is SGHKS and CDR2 is YYEKEE (reference sequence). The CDR3 region is CASSLRGDGTGELFS. CDR3 DNA sequence: TGTGCCAGCAGCTTGCGAGGGGACGGCACCGGGGAGCTGTTTTCT.

This clonotype has only one observation. Its ends do not fully match the called genes, so a read error is possible. This chain links TRBV30 with TRBJ1-6; D uncertain. Germline CDR1 and CDR2: GTSNPN and SVGIG (reference sequence). The CDR3 spans 15 residues. CDR3: CALSVTAGSNSPLQF. The DNA for the CDR3 is TGTGCCTTGAGTGTAACGGCCGGCAGTAATTCACCCCTCCAGTTT.

Worth noting for this clonotype: A junction end diverges from the germline sequence, so it may reflect a read error. This rearrangement joins TRBV7-8 to TRBJ2-5; D uncertain. The germline V gene encodes CDR1 SGHVS and CDR2 FQNEAQ. The CDR3 contains 15 residues. The CDR3 region is CASSLWQSRQETQHF. The CDR3 coding sequence is TGTGCCAGCAGCTTATGGCAGAGCCGCCAAGAGACCCAGCACTTC.

This clonotype was recorded only once. One junction end disagrees with the germline gene, perhaps due to a read error. V and J are TRBV7-9 and TRBJ2-1; 10 nucleotides agree with TRBD2. The CDR3 consists of 16 residues. The V gene's germline CDR1 is SEHNR and CDR2 FQNEAQ (reference sequence). The CDR3 DNA follows: TGTGCCAGCAGCTCGAGCGGGACTAGCGCCTACAATGAGGAGTTCTTC. This encodes CASSSSGTSAYNEEFF. The full variable domain, with the rest looked up from reference TRBV7-9 and TRBJ2-1, is DTGVSQNPRHKITKRGQNVTFRCDPISEHNRLYWYRQTLGQGPEFLTYFQNEAQLEKSRLLSDRFSAERPKGSFSTLEIQRTEQGDSAMYLCASSSSGTSAYNEEFFGPGTRLTVL.

This clonotype was picked up one time. This chain joins TRBV12-3 or TRBV12-4 and TRBJ2-7; D is unresolved. Between the trimmed V and J ends, which lost 7 bases and 0 bases, there was a span of 13 bases. The CDR3 totals 14 residues. As DNA, the CDR3 is TGTGCCAGCACCCTCAACATCAACTCCTACGAGCAGTACTTC. It translates to CASTLNINSYEQYF.

In its sample, this clonotype was seen once. A much larger clone differs by one base, so this may be a read error. The J gene is TRBJ2-2, the V gene TRBV4-3; D is perhaps TRBD2 (5 bases). The length of the CDR3 is 16 residues. Germline V gives CDR1 LGHNA, CDR2 YSLEER. The DNA of the CDR3 is TGCGCCAGCAGCCAAATGGGGTCTTCCGACACCGGGGAGCCGTTTTTT. Residues: CASSQMGSSDTGEPFF.

The V and J genes are TRBV5-4 and TRBJ1-1, with TRBD1 as a possible D gene (5 bases). CDR1 SGHNT and CDR2 YYREEE come from the germline V gene (reference sequence). V lost 0 bases to trimming and J lost 1 base, with 13 bases between them. There are 16 residues in the CDR3. The chain's CDR3 is CASSLATEPTNTEAFF. DNA for the CDR3: TGTGCCAGCAGCTTGGCGACAGAGCCCACGAACACTGAAGCTTTCTTT.

This rearrangement joins TRBV19 to TRBJ2-3; maybe TRBD2 (6 bases). Germline V CDR1 and CDR2: LNHDA, SQIVND (reference sequence). The V and J ends lost 5 bases and 5 bases respectively, with 11 bases between them. This CDR3 is built from 13 residues. In nucleotides, the CDR3 is TGTGCCAGTAGTTCCTTGGGGGGAGATACGCAGTATTTT. Protein sequence: CASSSLGGDTQYF.

The chain joins TRBV6-6 to TRBJ1-2; D is uncertain. Trimming took off 8 bases at V and 4 bases at J, with 17 bases between the two ends. CDR1 and CDR2 (germline): MNHNY, SVGAGI (reference sequence). There are 14 residues in the CDR3. The CDR3 nucleotides are TGTGCCAGCGGCTACGGTGGAAGGGCCTATGGCTACACCTTC. Translated, it gives CASGYGGRAYGYTF.

For this clonotype: Because it lacks the conserved phenylalanine or tryptophan at the end, this CDR3 is likely a read error. CDR3 sequence reads: CASRASGRARETQYV. DNA of the CDR3: TGTGCCAGCAGAGCTAGCGGGAGGGCGCGAGAGACCCAGTACGTT. The chain carries TRBV6-2 or TRBV6-3 and TRBJ2-5; 12 bases match TRBD2. Trimming cost V 6 bases and J 4 bases; bases outside gene matches: 6. CDR1 is MNHEY and CDR2 is SVGEGT in the germline V gene. This CDR3 region has 15 residues.

The V and J genes are TRBV4-1 and TRBJ2-7; D ambiguous. CDR1 is MGHRA and CDR2 is YSYEKL in the germline V gene. The CDR3 contains 14 residues. V shed 2 bases and J shed 0 bases, with 8 bases lying between them. The CDR3 loop reads CASSQLLISYEQYF. CDR3 bases: TGCGCCAGCAGCCAACTCCTCATCTCCTACGAGCAGTACTTC.

Remarks on this clonotype: A read error may produce the germline difference seen at one junction end. The V call is TRBV11-2, the J call TRBJ2-7, with a tentative D call TRBD2 (6 bases). This CDR3 spans 15 amino acids. Germline assignment: CDR1 SGHAT and CDR2 FQNNGV. In DNA form, the CDR3 reads TGTGCCAGCAGCTCCAACCCCGGAGGGACCTACAAGCAGTACTTT. Translating gives CASSSNPGGTYKQYF.

In this sample, this clonotype turned up once. The rearrangement joins TRBV29-1 to TRBJ1-5; possibly TRBD1 for D (5 bases). This CDR3 region has 14 residues. The V end was cut by 7 bases, the J end by 3 bases, with 16 bases between. Per germline, CDR1 SQVTM and CDR2 ANQGSEA. The CDR3 region is CSARGGGNNQPQHF. Here the CDR3 DNA reads TGCAGCGCTAGGGGCGGCGGTAACAATCAGCCCCAGCATTTT.